A selection of T cell receptor beta chains follows, all from one sample in a study of metastatic and nonmetastatic thyroid tumors. TCRdb reanalyzed the PCR reads with MiXCR. The repertoire includes fewer than 25,000 clones, around 19% of them detected once, and 2.5% to 3% sits in the top ten. The sample comprised adjacent normal tissue. The receptors derive from a male donor with papillary thyroid cancer or a benign thyroid nodule (not recorded which). Some clones in this sample may be carry-over from other donors' samples. Both conserved end residues are part of each CDR3. Each record gives: D gene, J gene, clone size, V gene, CDR3 protein, CDR3 DNA. The D gene is left open where the match is weak. Clone size is stated in some rows and not others, as once, few, many or a class when expanded.

.	TRBJ2-2	many	TRBV30	CAWRGQRLAGELFF	TGTGCCTGGAGGGGGCAACGGCTGGCCGGGGAGCTGTTTTTT
.	TRBJ2-3	many	TRBV24-1	CATSGNTDTQYF	TGTGCCACCAGCGGGAACACAGATACGCAGTATTTT
.	TRBJ2-3	.	TRBV24-1	CATTSGAHSDTQYF	TGTGCCACAACGTCAGGGGCCCACTCCGATACGCAGTATTTT
TRBD2	TRBJ2-5	many	TRBV6-1	CASSEDRVAGETQYF	TGTGCCAGCAGTGAAGATAGGGTAGCGGGAGAAACCCAGTACTTC
TRBD2	TRBJ2-1	many	TRBV2	CASRATGGGDEQFF	TGTGCCAGCAGGGCTACGGGGGGGGGCGATGAGCAGTTCTTC
.	TRBJ2-1	.	TRBV5-1	CASIPGRTNEQFF	TGCGCCAGCATCCCAGGTCGTACAAATGAGCAGTTCTTC
TRBD2	TRBJ2-2	few	TRBV6-5	CASSYFTGGSGELFF	TGTGCCAGCAGTTACTTCACCGGGGGGAGCGGGGAGCTGTTTTTT
.	TRBJ1-1	many	TRBV19	CASSISPNTEAFF	TGTGCCAGTAGTATATCCCCGAACACTGAAGCTTTCTTT
TRBD1	TRBJ2-1	few	TRBV2	CASRDGQGVDEQFF	TGTGCCAGCAGGGATGGACAGGGGGTGGATGAGCAGTTCTTC
.	TRBJ2-5	medium-sized	TRBV24-1	CATSDTGEETQYF	TGTGCCACCAGTGATACGGGAGAAGAGACCCAGTACTTC
.	TRBJ2-3	medium-sized	TRBV6-2/TRBV6-3	CASTGEASTDTQYF	TGTGCCAGCACCGGGGAGGCCAGCACAGATACGCAGTATTTT
.	TRBJ1-1	many	TRBV7-9	CASSLFANTEAFF	TGTGCCAGCAGCTTATTTGCGAACACTGAAGCTTTCTTT
TRBD1	TRBJ1-2	many	TRBV5-6	CASSSGQALRGYTF	TGTGCCAGCAGCTCCGGACAGGCGCTTCGCGGCTACACCTTC
TRBD2	TRBJ2-1	medium-sized	TRBV27	CASASGGGSYYNEQFF	TGTGCCAGCGCCTCCGGCGGGGGGAGCTACTACAATGAGCAGTTCTTC
.	TRBJ2-1	many	TRBV30	CAWRQGNEQFF	TGTGCCTGGAGGCAGGGCAATGAGCAGTTCTTC
.	TRBJ1-4	.	TRBV20-1	CIQEGGDEKLFF	TGCATTCAGGAGGGAGGTGATGAAAAACTGTTTTTT
TRBD1	TRBJ1-2	many	TRBV9	CASSVVPGGVGYTF	TGTGCCAGCAGCGTAGTCCCAGGGGGTGTCGGCTACACCTTC
TRBD2	TRBJ2-1	medium-sized	TRBV27	CASRRLAGGRQDEQFF	TGTGCCAGCAGGAGACTAGCGGGAGGGCGTCAGGATGAGCAGTTCTTC
.	TRBJ2-3	.	TRBV5-1	CASSLASSVVTDTQYF	TGCGCCAGCAGCTTGGCGTCGTCAGTGGTCACAGATACGCAGTATTTT
TRBD1	TRBJ2-2	many	TRBV7-3	CASSYTGTGGRTGELFF	TGTGCCAGCAGCTACACCGGGACAGGGGGACGTACCGGGGAGCTGTTTTTT
.	TRBJ2-5	many	TRBV19	CASSPGSAETQYF	TGTGCCAGTAGCCCGGGTTCGGCGGAGACCCAGTACTTC
.	TRBJ2-5	once	TRBV20-1	CSARRDRITQETQYF	TGCAGTGCTAGGCGGGACCGAATTACCCAAGAGACCCAGTACTTC
TRBD2	TRBJ2-2	medium-sized	TRBV19	CASTASGANTGELFF	TGTGCCAGTACGGCTAGCGGGGCGAACACCGGGGAGCTGTTTTTT
.	TRBJ2-5	many	TRBV15	CATSSRDGSPSGETQYF	TGTGCCACCAGCTCGCGAGACGGGAGCCCGAGTGGGGAGACCCAGTACTTC
.	TRBJ1-1	.	TRBV30	CAWTPMDRRNTEAFF	TGTGCCTGGACCCCTATGGACAGACGGAACACTGAAGCTTTCTTT
.	TRBJ2-7	many	TRBV5-4	CASSLTGNEQYF	TGTGCCAGCAGCTTGACGGGAAACGAGCAGTACTTC
TRBD1	TRBJ1-2	.	TRBV10-3	CASSAQGQGFYGYTF	TGTGCATCCAGTGCGCAGGGACAGGGATTCTATGGCTACACCTTC
TRBD2	TRBJ2-7	few	TRBV12-3/TRBV12-4	CASSGPSGGYEHYF	TGCGCCAGCAGCGGACCAAGCGGGGGCTACGAGCATTACTTC
.	TRBJ2-2	many	TRBV20-1	CSARPGQGIGELFF	TGCAGTGCCCGACCGGGGCAGGGAATCGGGGAGCTGTTTTTT
TRBD2	TRBJ2-5	once	TRBV6-4	CASSERGDLQETQYF	TGTGCCAGCAGTGAGCGGGGGGACCTTCAAGAGACCCAGTACTTC
.	TRBJ1-1	few	TRBV6-1	CASSPVHTEAFF	TGTGCCAGCAGTCCCGTACACACTGAAGCTTTCTTT
TRBD2	TRBJ2-1	.	TRBV18	CASSPGLPRLAGVQFF	TGTGCCAGCTCACCAGGTCTCCCACGACTAGCGGGGGTGCAGTTCTTC
.	TRBJ2-3	.	TRBV20-1	CRADTHASTDTQYF	TGCAGAGCGGATACACATGCTAGCACAGATACGCAGTATTTT
.	TRBJ2-2	medium-sized	TRBV19	CASTVDGAHTGELFF	TGTGCCAGTACCGTCGACGGGGCGCACACCGGGGAGCTGTTTTTT
TRBD1	TRBJ1-1	many	TRBV25-1	CASSRRGTGAMNTEAFF	TGTGCCAGCAGCCGAAGGGGGACAGGGGCGATGAACACTGAAGCTTTCTTT
.	TRBJ2-2	many	TRBV20-1	CSARIPGAGELFF	TGCAGTGCTAGGATCCCCGGCGCCGGGGAGCTGTTTTTT
.	TRBJ2-7	many	TRBV5-6	CASSPSIYSYEQYF	TGTGCCAGCAGCCCGTCAATCTACTCCTACGAGCAGTACTTC
.	TRBJ2-7	many	TRBV10-3	CAISESAGGGFSYEQYF	TGTGCCATCAGTGAGTCGGCAGGGGGGGGGTTCTCCTACGAGCAGTACTTC
.	TRBJ2-7	many	TRBV9	CASSVGAGTYEQYF	TGTGCCAGCAGCGTTGGGGCGGGGACCTACGAGCAGTACTTC
.	TRBJ2-3	many	TRBV20-1	CSPHLNTQYF	TGCAGCCCCCATTTAAATACGCAGTATTTT
TRBD2	TRBJ2-1	many	TRBV19	CATRELAGGYNEQFF	TGTGCCACGAGAGAGTTAGCGGGGGGGTACAATGAGCAGTTCTTC
.	TRBJ1-2	few	TRBV27	CASGCANPNYGYTF	TGTGCCAGCGGCTGTGCTAACCCCAACTATGGCTACACCTTC